This T cell receptor (beta chain) comes out of a study of beta chain features in type 1 diabetes listed by TCRdb under 2018. In the study overall: Patients and healthy donors did not differ in mean age, gender distribution, total cell number or subset yield. A total of around 100 million sorted cells were examined across all samples, and RNA yield correlated strongly with the number of cells per subset. In the study, recently diagnosed type 1 diabetes patients and matched healthy donors were compared on the TCRB repertoires of their sorted circulating CD4+ T cell subsets. Naive and central memory subsets were obtained from all 30 or so donors, but regulatory and stem cell-like memory subsets were isolated from only 8 patients and 8 healthy donors.

Study-wide findings and limitations: Because cDNA was sequenced instead of genomic DNA, activated cells with high expression could be over-represented, although the groups did not differ in activation or CD3 levels. At VDJ recombination sites, type 1 diabetes patients had fewer insertions and more deleted nucleotides, which implies abnormalities in thymic rearrangement. PCR might favor shorter templates, but patient and control samples were amplified and corrected together, so any skew would affect both groups equally. HLA sub-analyses involved small numbers of individuals, so any influence of HLA type on TCRB rearrangement remained unresolved. Naive, central memory and regulatory TCRB repertoires appeared to be more alike among patients than among healthy donors. In all four CD4+ subsets, TCRB CDR3 length was moderately but significantly shorter in type 1 diabetes patients.

Trimming takes 4 bases off V and 6 bases off J; junction bases not matched to a gene: 7. The germline V gene (reference sequence) yields SGHNT for CDR1 and YYREEE for CDR2. The CDR3 numbers 14 residues from cysteine through phenylalanine. Of the read, only the CDR3 DNA is kept; its 42 bases are in frame from base 1. All of the isolated RNA was reverse transcribed with the High Capacity cDNA Reverse Transcription Kit, so expressed TCRB transcripts were sequenced. Naive, central memory and regulatory T cell samples underwent deep immunoSEQ sequencing, averaging around 4 million total reads per sample. After sorted cells were lysed in RLT buffer, RNA was extracted with DNase-treated RNeasy Micro or Mini kits, with the choice depending on cell number. Each cell subset was processed on its own to prevent cross-contamination, while patient and healthy donor samples were processed together. The immunoSEQ multiplex PCR was used to amplify TCRB sequences from cDNA, yielding 87-bp fragments that span the CDR3 region. Amplicons were sequenced on the Illumina HiSeq platform. In the original analysis: Synthetic template baselines were used to correct PCR bias computationally, reads within Hamming distance 2 were collapsed, and singletons that could not be merged were discarded. Reads were aligned to IMGT to assign V, D and J genes, CDR3 length, and insertions or deletions at six rearrangement sites. Clonotype counts were normalized to sorted cell number within each subset before computing true diversity and Gini coefficients with the tcR R package. The overlap coefficient, calculated on TCRB nucleotide sequences, was used to measure repertoire sharing. Out-of-frame TCRB sequences from naive cells were analyzed as a proxy for the pre-selection repertoire. TCRdb's version of the immuneACCESS table is confined to in-frame rearrangements and falls short of the full clone set. An unresolved V gene accounts for under half of the shortfall where checked; the remainder is of unknown origin. From that table come the V and J calls and clone size; the DNA was used to work out D and trimming. The sample table shows 600,000 or so clones, and over 11% are seen once. The leading ten clones occupy 0.035% to 0.045% of the sample.

This clone was seen a few times. The target of this receptor is not known. Base qualities are not recorded, but no much larger clone differs from it by a single base. Each donor gave one peripheral blood draw, averaging around 0.11 L, which was collected into heparinised tubes. Naive, central memory, regulatory and stem cell-like memory CD4+ T cells were sorted on a BD FACSAria II using a panel including CD45RO, CCR7, CD25, CD127, CD95 and CD27. Purity was above 95% for every sorted population. Right away, PBMCs were isolated by Lymphoprep density gradient centrifugation and were stained directly, with no culture step. Samples were stained and sorted in pairs, with one healthy donor and one patient per experiment, so that batch effects were minimized.

The specimen sequenced was naive CD4+ T cells from blood. What the cell subset or site label conveys for this sample: true naive CD4+ T cells. The clonotype was recovered from a man aged 18 to 30 with type 1 diabetes. The rearrangement joined TRBV5-4 to TRBJ2-1, with TRBD1 identical over 7 junction bases. In nucleotides, the sequence is TGTGCCAGCAGCCGACAGGGCCCCTTCAATGAGCAGTTCTTC. This translates into CASSRQGPFNEQFF.